Listed below are T cell receptor beta chains from one sample, sequenced in a study of graft-versus-host responses after intestinal transplantation. Only in-frame clones appear in the TCRdb table, and some are missing; sequencing was by immunoSEQ multiplex PCR. Of roughly 23,000 clones listed, around 43% are singletons. Material: alloreactive CD8+ T cells from a mixed lymphocyte reaction culture, obtained before transplantation. All receptors come from a human patient who was an organ donor for intestinal transplantation. CDR3s include the opening cysteine and the closing phenylalanine or tryptophan. Fields, in order: J gene, D gene, clone size, V gene, CDR3 protein, CDR3 DNA. D genes are given only for firm matches. Part of the rows lack a size; the others show once, few, many or a class for expanded clones.

TRBJ2-7 - once TRBV6-5 CASRGAGSPEQYF TGTGCCAGCAGAGGGGCCGGGTCCCCCGAGCAGTACTTC
TRBJ2-3 - - TRBV5-6 CASSLSGITDTQYF TGTGCCAGCAGCTTGTCAGGGATAACAGATACGCAGTATTTT
TRBJ2-7 TRBD1 few TRBV11-2 CASSTRDRVDEQYF TGTGCCAGCAGCACCCGGGACAGGGTGGACGAGCAGTACTTC
TRBJ2-7 - - TRBV19 CASSIGPGYEQYF TGTGCCAGTAGTATCGGTCCGGGCTACGAGCAGTACTTC
TRBJ2-7 - - TRBV5-4 CASRTWGSYEQYF TGTGCCAGCCGTACGTGGGGGTCCTACGAGCAGTACTTC
TRBJ1-1 - - TRBV6-6 CASSYEAQGTEAFF TGTGCCAGCAGTTACGAGGCTCAGGGCACTGAAGCTTTCTTT
TRBJ2-7 - - TRBV7-9 CASSLGSSGLPYEQYF TGTGCCAGCAGCTTAGGGAGCAGCGGGCTACCCTACGAGCAGTACTTC
TRBJ2-7 - - TRBV28 CASSFTDGTYEQYF TGTGCCAGCAGTTTCACCGACGGTACCTACGAGCAGTACTTC
TRBJ2-2 - once TRBV6-5 CASGRRRFTGELFF TGTGCCAGCGGTCGACGTAGATTCACCGGGGAGCTGTTTTTT
TRBJ2-3 - - TRBV5-6 CASSMGVGTDTQYF TGTGCCAGCAGTATGGGGGTGGGTACAGATACGCAGTATTTT
TRBJ1-3 - - TRBV9 CASPGNTIYF TGTGCCAGCCCGGGAAACACCATATATTTT
TRBJ2-7 - - TRBV9 CASSVGTTYEQYF TGTGCCAGCAGCGTAGGGACTACCTACGAGCAGTACTTC
TRBJ2-7 - - TRBV27 CASSLVSSSMGYEQYF TGTGCCAGCAGTTTAGTATCTAGCTCGATGGGCTACGAGCAGTACTTC
TRBJ2-7 TRBD1 - TRBV2 CASREGTGGVYEQYF TGTGCCAGCAGGGAAGGAACAGGGGGCGTTTACGAGCAGTACTTC
TRBJ2-6 TRBD2 few TRBV19 CASKGTSFSGANVLTF TGTGCCAGTAAGGGGACTAGCTTCTCTGGGGCCAACGTCCTGACTTTC
TRBJ2-1 - - TRBV27 CASSLSGNPSYNEQFF TGTGCCAGCAGTTTATCGGGGAACCCCTCCTACAATGAGCAGTTCTTC
TRBJ2-7 - - TRBV4-1 CASSQNLGYEQYF TGCGCCAGCAGCCAAAACCTAGGATACGAGCAGTACTTC
TRBJ1-2 - - TRBV5-6 CASSLDDTLYGYTF TGTGCCAGCAGCTTGGATGACACCCTCTATGGCTACACCTTC
TRBJ1-2 - - TRBV11-2 CASTRFGAGYGYTF TGTGCCAGCACCCGATTCGGGGCGGGCTATGGCTACACCTTC
TRBJ1-5 TRBD1 medium-sized TRBV10-3 CAISDPGTGKRPQHF TGTGCCATCAGTGACCCCGGGACAGGGAAGAGGCCCCAGCATTTT
TRBJ2-7 - - TRBV7-9 CASSYGGYTYEQYF TGTGCCAGCAGCTATGGGGGTTATACCTACGAGCAGTACTTC
TRBJ1-2 - few TRBV5-7 CASSLQGFHYGYTF TGTGCCAGCAGCTTGCAGGGCTTTCACTATGGCTACACCTTC
TRBJ1-2 - few TRBV29-1 CSVEVAGSYGYTF TGCAGCGTTGAAGTCGCCGGATCCTATGGCTACACCTTC
TRBJ1-1 - - TRBV28 CASSPGGGGFF TGTGCCAGCAGCCCCGGGGGCGGAGGTTTCTTT
TRBJ1-2 - - TRBV4-1 CASSQDVEGASYGYTF TGCGCCAGCAGCCAAGATGTCGAGGGCGCCAGCTATGGCTACACCTTC
TRBJ2-5 - - TRBV5-1 CASSLSPGETQYF TGCGCCAGCAGCTTGAGTCCAGGAGAGACCCAGTACTTC
TRBJ1-2 - few TRBV28 CASSFSVQGGGYTF TGTGCCAGCAGTTTTTCGGTACAGGGCGGAGGCTACACCTTC
TRBJ1-1 - - TRBV5-5 CASSLDGIEAFF TGTGCCAGCAGCTTGGACGGTATTGAAGCTTTCTTT